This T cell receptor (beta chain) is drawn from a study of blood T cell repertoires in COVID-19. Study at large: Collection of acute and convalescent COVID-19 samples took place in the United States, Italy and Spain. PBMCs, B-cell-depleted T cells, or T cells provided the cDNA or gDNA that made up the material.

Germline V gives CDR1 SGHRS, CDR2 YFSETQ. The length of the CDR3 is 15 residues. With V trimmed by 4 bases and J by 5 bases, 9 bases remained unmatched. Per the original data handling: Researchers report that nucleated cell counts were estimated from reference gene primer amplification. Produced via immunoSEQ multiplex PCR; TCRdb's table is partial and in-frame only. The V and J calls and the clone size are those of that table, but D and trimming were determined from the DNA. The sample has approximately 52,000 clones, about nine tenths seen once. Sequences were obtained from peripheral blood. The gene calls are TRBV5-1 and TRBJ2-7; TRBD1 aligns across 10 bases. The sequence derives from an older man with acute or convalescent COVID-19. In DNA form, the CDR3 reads TGCGCCAGCAGCCTTCCCGGGACAGGGGTTAACGAGCAGTACTTC. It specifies CASSLPGTGVNEQYF.